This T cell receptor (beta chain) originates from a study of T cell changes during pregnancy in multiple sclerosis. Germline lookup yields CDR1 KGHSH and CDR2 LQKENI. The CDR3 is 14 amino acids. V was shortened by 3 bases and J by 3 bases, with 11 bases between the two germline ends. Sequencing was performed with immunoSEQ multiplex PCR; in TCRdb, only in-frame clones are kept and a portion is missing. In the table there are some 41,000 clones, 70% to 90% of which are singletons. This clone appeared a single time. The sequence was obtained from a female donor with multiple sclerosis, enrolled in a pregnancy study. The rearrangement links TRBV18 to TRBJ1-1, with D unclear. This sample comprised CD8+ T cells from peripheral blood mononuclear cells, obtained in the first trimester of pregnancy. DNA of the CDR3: TGTGCCAGCTCACCGGCCGGACTTGACACTGAAGCTTTCTTT. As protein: CASSPAGLDTEAFF.